The 20 T cell receptor beta chains below come from one sample, sequenced in a study of cytomegalovirus exposure and HLA in healthy donors. Primers: 60 Vbeta forward and 13 Jbeta reverse. TCRdb's table, derived via immunoSEQ multiplex PCR, lists solely in-frame clones and lacks some. Here the sample spans tens of thousands of clones, about 66% being singletons. Source material: PBMCs. Source of these receptors: a man between 50 and 59 years old in good health and CMV-seropositive.

This chain joins TRBV5-8 and TRBJ2-6; D is undetermined. Trimming removed 2 bases at V and 1 base at J, with 4 bases between. Germline V gene sequence: CDR1 SGHTS, CDR2 YDEGEE. This CDR3 is built from 14 residues. The CDR3 is CASSFYSGANVLTF. CDR3 in DNA: TGTGCCAGCAGCTTTTATTCTGGGGCCAACGTCCTGACTTTC.

This chain connects TRBV15 to TRBJ1-5; D gene uncertain. The germline V and J ends were trimmed by 0 bases and 8 bases, with 11 bases remaining between them. The CDR3 runs 14 residues. CDR1 and CDR2 (germline): LNHNV, YYDKDF (reference sequence). The CDR3 loop reads CATSRDQETKPQHF. In DNA, the CDR3 is TGTGCCACCAGCAGAGATCAGGAAACGAAGCCCCAGCATTTT.

The V call is TRBV16, the J call TRBJ2-7, with D perhaps matching TRBD1 (5 bases). This CDR3 is built from 15 residues. V was shortened by 1 base and J by 0 bases, with 10 bases between the two germline ends. Per the germline V gene, CDR1 is KGHSY and CDR2 is FQNENV. The CDR3 reads CASSQYQGISYEQYF. DNA for the CDR3: TGTGCCAGCAGCCAATACCAGGGAATCTCCTACGAGCAGTACTTC.

The chain uses TRBV10-3 and TRBJ2-1, with D possibly matching TRBD1 (6 bases). This CDR3 has 15 residues. The V end lost 6 bases, the J end lost 0 bases, and 12 bases lay between the germline ends. Looked up from germline, CDR1 is ENHRY and CDR2 is SYGVKD. The CDR3 protein is CAIRPQGYSYNEQFF. The CDR3 nucleotides are TGTGCCATCAGGCCACAGGGTTACTCCTACAATGAGCAGTTCTTC.

The V and J genes are TRBV9 and TRBJ1-6; D might be TRBD1 (6 bases). Germline V lookup: CDR1 SGDLS, CDR2 YYNGEE. The CDR3 extends over 16 amino acids. V lost 4 bases and J lost 2, with 13 bases in between. CDR3 in DNA: TGTGCCAGCAGCACCCGACAGGACCCCTATAATTCACCCCTCCACTTT. Its protein product is CASSTRQDPYNSPLHF.

The chain is built from TRBV5-4 and TRBJ1-2; a weak D match, TRBD1 (6 bases). V lost 1 base and J 3 bases, leaving 10 bases between the germline ends. Germline CDR1 is SGHNT and CDR2 is YYREEE (reference sequence). The CDR3 covers 14 residues. The CDR3 bases are TGTGCCAGCAGCTTGCCCAACAGGGACTATGGCTACACCTTC. This sequence encodes CASSLPNRDYGYTF.

The V gene is TRBV4-2, the J gene TRBJ1-5; the match to TRBD1 covers 8 bases. Germline V CDR1 and CDR2: LGHNA, YNFKEQ. V was clipped by 0 bases and J by 4 bases; unmatched bases: 8. The CDR3 has 17 amino acids. CDR3 DNA: TGTGCCAGCAGCCAAGATTTAGGGACAGGAGGGAATCAGCCCCAGCATTTT. Amino acids: CASSQDLGTGGNQPQHF.

This clone turned up a few times. The V gene is TRBV7-2, the J gene TRBJ1-5, with D maybe TRBD1 (6 bases). V shed 7 bases and J shed 3 bases, with 19 bases lying between them. Per the germline V gene, CDR1 is SGHTA and CDR2 is FQGNSA. The CDR3 is 16 residues long. The DNA for the CDR3 is TGTGCCAGCACCAACTCGGCAGGGGCCCCCAATCAGCCCCAGCATTTT. This sequence encodes CASTNSAGAPNQPQHF.

This clone was counted a few times. This chain links TRBV10-3 with TRBJ2-1; no firm D call. V lost 6 bases and J lost 8, with 14 bases in between. The CDR3 totals 13 residues. Germline V gives CDR1 ENHRY, CDR2 SYGVKD. As DNA, the CDR3 is TGTGCCATCAGGACTTCCGACCGGGATGAGCAGTTCTTC. Residues: CAIRTSDRDEQFF.

The chain has TRBV18 and TRBJ1-5; 7 bases map to TRBD1. CDR1 is KGHSH and CDR2 is LQKENI in the germline V gene. Germline trimming cut 3 bases from V and 2 bases from J; bases unmatched to any gene: 4. CDR3 length equals 15 residues. CDR3 in amino acids: CASSPTGDGNQPQHF. CDR3 DNA: TGTGCCAGCTCACCCACAGGGGATGGCAATCAGCCCCAGCATTTT.

The CDR3 coding sequence is TGTGCCATCAGACACTCAAGGGGCCCTGGGGAGACCCAGTACTTC. Translating it yields CAIRHSRGPGETQYF. This sequence joins TRBV10-3 and TRBJ2-5; TRBD1 might be the D (5 bases). Deletions cut 6 bases from V and 5 bases from J, with 19 bases between. This CDR3 is 15 amino acids long. Per the germline V gene, CDR1 is ENHRY and CDR2 is SYGVKD.

V and J are TRBV5-1 and TRBJ2-7, with 8 bases identical to TRBD1. CDR3 length: 12 amino acids. Germline-derived CDR1 and CDR2 are SGHRS and YFSETQ. With V trimmed by 1 base and J by 6 bases, 0 bases remained unmatched. The CDR3 spells CASSLTGGEQYF. DNA of the CDR3: TGCGCCAGCAGCTTGACAGGGGGCGAGCAGTACTTC.

The chain uses TRBV4-2 and TRBJ1-1, with no clear D. Trimming removed 1 base from V and 0 bases from J, with 6 bases in between. The CDR3 is 14 amino acids. Per the germline V gene, CDR1 is LGHNA and CDR2 is YNFKEQ. This CDR3 reads CASSQVDMNTEAFF. For the CDR3, the DNA is TGTGCCAGCAGCCAAGTTGACATGAACACTGAAGCTTTCTTT.

The J gene is TRBJ1-4, the V gene TRBV13; no firm D call. The CDR3 loop spans 13 amino acids. V dropped 4 bases and J dropped 5 bases, with 8 bases sitting between them. Germline assignment: CDR1 PRHDT and CDR2 FYEKMQ (reference sequence). The CDR3 DNA is TGTGCCAGCAGCTCAGGACGGAATGAAAAACTGTTTTTT. This translates into CASSSGRNEKLFF.

The gene calls are TRBV12-5 and TRBJ1-5; D unresolved. CDR1 and CDR2 from the germline V gene are LGHNT and FRNRAP. V dropped 2 bases and J dropped 15 bases, with 14 bases sitting between them. This CDR3 has 12 amino acids. The CDR3 is CASGLLSGYRHF. For the CDR3, the DNA is TGTGCTAGTGGTTTGCTTTCAGGTTATCGGCATTTT.

V is TRBV4-3 and J is TRBJ1-2; 11 bases are shared with TRBD1. CDR3 size: 15 residues. Germline loops: CDR1 LGHNA, CDR2 YSLEER. V was pared by 1 base and J by 7 bases, with 5 bases of the junction left unmatched. For the CDR3, the DNA is TGCGCCAGCAGCCAAGGAGGACAGGGGGCTTTTGGCTACACCTTC. Protein product: CASSQGGQGAFGYTF.

The chain carries TRBV5-1 and TRBJ1-2; D unresolved. CDR1 is SGHRS, CDR2 YFSETQ, per germline. The CDR3 has 12 amino acids. Trimming pared 1 base from V and 6 bases from J, leaving 7 bases between. The CDR3 sequence is CASSLFQDGYTF. CDR3 nucleotides: TGCGCCAGCAGCTTGTTCCAGGATGGCTACACCTTC.

The chain joins TRBV6-1 to TRBJ2-1, with D tentatively TRBD2 (5 bases). V was shortened by 5 bases and J by 7 bases, with 9 bases between the two germline ends. The CDR3 consists of 12 residues. Germline V gene data show CDR1 as MNHNS and CDR2 as SASEGT. The CDR3 region is CASSRTPNEQFF. In DNA form, the CDR3 reads TGTGCCAGCAGTAGGACTCCAAATGAGCAGTTCTTC.

The chain combines TRBV4-1 with TRBJ1-5; D is possibly TRBD1 (5 bases). Looked up from germline, CDR1 is MGHRA and CDR2 is YSYEKL. V was trimmed by 1 base and J by 9 bases, leaving 10 bases between them. The CDR3 totals 13 residues. The CDR3 DNA reads as TGCGCCAGCAGCCAAGTCGGGGGTGGGCCCCAGCATTTT. Protein: CASSQVGGGPQHF.

This clone was detected only once. CDR3 nucleotides: TGTGCCAGCAGTCCCAGGGGGCCCACTGAAGCTTTCTTT. It is translated as CASSPRGPTEAFF. The chain joins TRBV6-5 to TRBJ1-1; 8 nucleotides match TRBD1. Germline CDR1 reads MNHEY; CDR2 reads SVGAGI. Trimming at V came to 5 bases and at J to 4 bases, leaving 3 bases not matched to a gene. The CDR3 is 13 amino acids.